Below are 11 T cell receptor beta chains sequenced from a single sample in a study of blood T cell repertoires in COVID-19 (dated by TCRdb to the early 2020s). Preparation of the library involved the immunoSEQ multiplex PCR assay. In TCRdb, the immuneACCESS table is reduced to in-frame sequences with V and J assigned. These tables do not hold every clone; where another copy was compared, an unresolved V gene accounts for under half, and the others remain unexplained. Here the sample has about 220,000 clones; 70% to 85% occur a single time. The ten biggest clones cover roughly 3.5% of the sample. The sequencing input was PBMCs or T cells enriched from blood (not recorded which). All receptors come from a woman aged 55-75 years who had recovered from COVID-19.

V gene TRBV4-3 combines with J gene TRBJ1-3; D is uncertain. CDR1 and CDR2 (germline): LGHNA, YSLEER. CDR3 size: 16 residues. V lost 0 bases and J 0 bases, leaving 9 bases between the germline ends. The CDR3 region has the DNA TGCGCCAGCAGCCAAGATCGTCCAGACTCTGGAAACACCATATATTTT. It is translated as CASSQDRPDSGNTIYF.

The sample holds one count of this clone. V usage is TRBV29-1 and J usage is TRBJ2-7; D perhaps matches TRBD2 (5 bases). The V end was cut by 1 base, the J end by 3 bases, with 10 bases between. Per germline, CDR1 SQVTM and CDR2 ANQGSEA. The CDR3 is made up of 13 amino acids. CDR3 bases: TGCAGCGTTGAAGGGAAAGGACTCTACGAGCAGTACTTC. Translated: CSVEGKGLYEQYF.

The V gene is TRBV12-2, the J gene TRBJ2-2; the D call TRBD1 from the table was never checked on the DNA. TRBV12-2 is a pseudogene segment. There are 19 residues in the CDR3. The CDR3 coding sequence is TGTGCAAGTCGCTTCCCTAAGTCGACAGGCAGAAGGAACACCGGGGAGCTGTTTTTT. Translated: CASRFPKSTGRRNTGELFF.

The J gene is TRBJ1-5, the V gene TRBV19; D remains unclear. The germline gives CDR1 LNHDA, CDR2 SQIVND (reference sequence). The CDR3 length is 16 residues. With 3 bases removed from V and 3 bases from J, the gap between germline ends came to 15 bases. CDR3 loop: CASSILTEIFNQPQHF. The CDR3 DNA reads as TGTGCCAGTAGTATTCTAACAGAAATTTTCAATCAGCCCCAGCATTTT.

V gene TRBV7-2 combines with J gene TRBJ1-6; TRBD1 aligns across 9 bases. Germline CDR1 reads SGHTA; CDR2 reads FQGNSA. The CDR3 spans 13 residues. Trimming at V came to 5 bases and at J to 9 bases, leaving 2 bases not matched to a gene. CDR3 in DNA: TGTGCCAGCAGCCGACAGGGGGGTTCACCCCTCCACTTT. Encoded protein: CASSRQGGSPLHF.

CDR3: CASSQRDRSGPYNEQFF. The CDR3 coding sequence is TGCGCCAGCAGTCAAAGGGACAGATCAGGTCCCTACAATGAGCAGTTCTTC. The V call is TRBV23-1, the J call TRBJ2-1, with 7 nucleotides matching TRBD1. TRBV23-1 is annotated as an ORF whose role is uncertain. The trim removed 2 bases at V and 2 bases at J, leaving 9 bases unmatched. CDR3 size: 17 residues.

The rearrangement uses TRBV10-3 and TRBJ1-4; D is unresolved. Germline CDR1 ENHRY, CDR2 SYGVKD. Between the trimmed V and J ends, which lost 0 bases and 10 bases, there was a span of 15 bases. The CDR3 contains 15 residues. CDR3 residues: CAISESRAAGSKLFF. The CDR3 coding sequence is TGTGCCATCAGTGAGTCGAGGGCAGCAGGTTCAAAACTGTTTTTT.

This clone was seen just once. The genes are TRBV5-6 and TRBJ2-2; possible D gene TRBD2, 6 bases. The V gene lost 4 bases and the J gene lost 4 bases, with 14 bases spanning the gap. This CDR3 spans 15 amino acids. The germline V gene has CDR1 SGHDT and CDR2 YYEEEE. CDR3 sequence: CASSPPGVGTGELFF. The CDR3 DNA is TGTGCCAGCAGCCCTCCGGGGGTAGGCACCGGGGAGCTGTTTTTT.

This clone occurred a few times. The V gene is TRBV4-2, the J gene TRBJ2-4; D might be TRBD1 (5 bases). The CDR3 is made up of 14 amino acids. Trimming stripped 2 bases from V and 7 bases from J, with 12 bases between. Germline lookup yields CDR1 LGHNA and CDR2 YNFKEQ. CDR3 loop: CASSQWGPGNIQYF. CDR3 nucleotide sequence: TGTGCCAGCAGCCAATGGGGCCCAGGGAACATTCAGTACTTC.

About this clone itself: The junction does not match germline at one end; this may be a read error. V is TRBV6-5 and J is TRBJ2-7; 10 nucleotides match TRBD1. Germline V gene lookup returns CDR1 MNHEY and CDR2 SVGAGI. CDR3 length: 14 amino acids. The CDR3 nucleotides read TGTGCCAGCAGCGCCGACCGGACAGGGGGTCAGGTTGACTTC. It codes for CASSADRTGGQVDF.

The chain has TRBV4-1 and TRBJ2-7; 12 nucleotides align to TRBD2. Trimming took 1 base from V and 6 from J; bases not matched to a gene: 10. CDR1 and CDR2 from the germline V gene are MGHRA and YSYEKL. This CDR3 has 17 residues. The CDR3 loop reads CASSQAGLAGQGAEQYF. The CDR3 coding sequence is TGCGCCAGCAGCCAAGCGGGACTAGCGGGCCAGGGCGCCGAGCAGTACTTC.